A selection of T cell receptor beta chains follows, all from one sample in a study of monozygotic twins with inflammatory bowel disease. After re-calling the 5' RACE reads, TCRdb lists one entry per CDR3 protein, DNA absent. The sample includes 300,000 to 400,000 distinct CDR3 sequences. Sequencing was performed on blood. The receptors were sampled from a human donor with ulcerative colitis or Crohn's disease, or a healthy co-twin of an affected twin (not recorded which). The CDR3 runs from the conserved cysteine through the conserved F or W. Fields, in order: V gene, J gene, CDR3 protein.

>TRBV4-1|TRBJ2-2
CASSQDPVATGELFF
>TRBV20-1|TRBJ2-7
CSARGGAGSSYEQYF
>TRBV5-1|TRBJ2-2
CASSGRGLAGLTGELFF
>TRBV14|TRBJ1-4
CASSQWDRVYEKLFF
>TRBV29-1|TRBJ2-1
CSPGTGSREQFF
>TRBV4-3|TRBJ2-7
CASSQDASGFYEQYF
>TRBV6-1|TRBJ2-7
CASSEARIGQGSLSYEQYF
>TRBV7-9|TRBJ2-1
CASRTKGRDPYNEQFF
>TRBV12-3/TRBV12-4|TRBJ2-7
CASSFRAGVEQYF
>TRBV20-1|TRBJ2-1
CSATTGAGSYNEQFF
>TRBV5-1|TRBJ1-2
CASSYSGTTNYGYTF
>TRBV5-1|TRBJ2-1
CASNSATSGGDEQFF
>TRBV19|TRBJ1-2
CASRSTQGYRANYGYTF
>TRBV6-1|TRBJ2-7
CASSLSPRQGYEQYF
>TRBV28|TRBJ2-4
CASSLRTGVAKNIQYF
>TRBV4-1|TRBJ2-7
CASSPDRVWEQYF
>TRBV25-1|TRBJ2-7
CASRRTGLTYEQYF
>TRBV6-1|TRBJ2-2
CASSGPGGIGGNTGELFF
>TRBV5-1|TRBJ2-7
CASSSRQGAYEQYF
>TRBV7-2|TRBJ2-2
CASSLDRGELFF
>TRBV12-3/TRBV12-4|TRBJ2-7
CASSLAQGHEQYF
>TRBV4-3|TRBJ2-5
CASSQDPWTGRETQYF
>TRBV20-1|TRBJ2-3
CSASGGQATDTQYF
>TRBV28|TRBJ2-7
CASENRWGQGYEQYF
>TRBV7-2|TRBJ1-6
CASCSRTGYNSPLHF
>TRBV29-1|TRBJ2-1
CSGTDRGRDNEQFF
>TRBV28|TRBJ2-7
CASSPSPRTGAYEQYF
>TRBV5-1|TRBJ1-2
CASSFGAAYGYTF
>TRBV5-1|TRBJ2-1
CATNPGTQGNEQFF
>TRBV12-3/TRBV12-4|TRBJ2-4
CASSFGLQQNPNF
>TRBV6-5|TRBJ1-1
CASIAGTEAFF
>TRBV15|TRBJ2-1
CATSRDNLAGAYNEQFF
>TRBV7-9|TRBJ2-1
CASSLLVTAGKFF
>TRBV12-3/TRBV12-4|TRBJ1-1
CASSVRQGATEAFF
>TRBV18|TRBJ1-3
CASSPGGTISGNTIYF
>TRBV2|TRBJ1-2
CASSSRANGGGYTF
>TRBV12-3/TRBV12-4|TRBJ2-1
CASTSGRRESYNEQFF
>TRBV12-3/TRBV12-4|TRBJ2-1
CASRSQQGAGNEQFF
>TRBV15|TRBJ2-1
CAIQQGGAYNEQFF
>TRBV12-3/TRBV12-4|TRBJ2-1
CASSLRGVYNEQFF
>TRBV20-1|TRBJ1-2
CSARLDSADYGYTF
>TRBV28|TRBJ1-1
CASSLKTEAFF
>TRBV12-3/TRBV12-4|TRBJ2-1
CASSLSAGGGNEQFF
>TRBV30|TRBJ2-7
CAWNGGPLRTYEQYF
>TRBV7-2|TRBJ2-1
CATQSGSGSYNEQFF
>TRBV4-1|TRBJ1-2
CASSQDIQGGTYGYTF
>TRBV20-1|TRBJ1-6
CSARTRRNSYNSPLHF
>TRBV5-1|TRBJ2-3
CASSLDLKARTDTQYF
>TRBV6-5|TRBJ2-3
CASSYSGLAPADTQYF
>TRBV18|TRBJ2-3
CASSPRDFPTQYF